A single sample gave rise to the 27 T cell receptor beta chains below, sequenced in a study of blood T cells in healthy people across ages. PCR was performed a second time for about 7 to 11 cycles using a sample-barcoded 5' primer and a J-beta primer mix. One entry per CDR3 protein, called by TCRdb with MiXCR from the 5' RACE reads. The sample holds under 2 million distinct CDR3 sequences; roughly 32% are singletons and the top ten take approximately 11%. Material: blood. Receptor source: a woman younger than 45 in good health.

A note on this clonotype: The junction departs from the called germline gene at one end, perhaps through a read error. The chain has TRBV20-1 and TRBJ2-3; D might be TRBD1 (5 bases). Germline CDR1 reads DFQATT; CDR2 reads SNEGSKA (reference sequence). The CDR3 is made up of 13 amino acids. This CDR3 reads CSASAPDTGTQYF. DNA for the CDR3: TGCAGTGCCTCTGCTCCCGACACAGGTACGCAGTATTTT.

The chain has TRBV27 and TRBJ1-2; 7 nucleotides agree with TRBD1. The CDR3 is made up of 14 amino acids. Germline V gene lookup returns CDR1 MNHEY and CDR2 SMNVEV (reference sequence). J was trimmed by 4 bases and V by 3 bases; bases with no gene match: 5. The CDR3 spells CASSFSRDSYGYTF. CDR3 DNA: TGTGCCAGCAGTTTTTCCAGGGACAGCTATGGCTACACCTTC.

In its sample, this clonotype was seen a few times. V usage is TRBV27 and J usage is TRBJ2-3; D uncertain. The CDR3 spans 16 residues. Trimming shortened V by 5 bases and J by 0 bases, and 15 bases separated the two germline ends. Germline values: CDR1 MNHEY, CDR2 SMNVEV (reference sequence). The CDR3 reads CASSPPSIESTDTQYF. The CDR3 nucleotides are TGTGCCAGCAGTCCCCCCTCTATCGAAAGCACAGATACGCAGTATTTT.

The V call is TRBV20-1, the J call TRBJ2-1; tentatively, D is TRBD2 (5 bases). The germline CDR1 and CDR2 sequences are DFQATT and SNEGSKA (reference sequence). This CDR3 region has 15 residues. V lost 6 bases, J lost 0 bases, and 15 bases lay in between. CDR3 amino acids: CSASPSPSSYNEQFF. The CDR3, as DNA: TGCAGTGCCTCACCTAGCCCGAGCTCCTACAATGAGCAGTTCTTC.

This clonotype was observed a few times. This chain connects TRBV3-1 to TRBJ2-1; D might be TRBD1 or TRBD2, each matching 5 bases. The CDR3 contains 13 residues. Germline V gene sequence: CDR1 LGHDT, CDR2 YNNKEL (reference sequence). V lost 0 bases and J 11 bases, leaving 11 bases between the germline ends. CDR3 residues: CASSQETRGKQFF. The CDR3 DNA reads as TGTGCCAGCAGCCAAGAAACTAGGGGAAAGCAGTTCTTC.

Regarding this clonotype: This may come from a read error, since a much larger clone is one base off. The J gene is TRBJ1-2, the V gene TRBV7-2, with 7 bases fitting TRBD1. The CDR3 totals 15 residues. CDR1 and CDR2 from the germline V gene are SGHTA and FQGNSA. The CDR3 loop is CASSGGTAPNYGCTF. Written as DNA, the CDR3 is TGTGCCAGCAGCGGCGGGACAGCGCCTAACTATGGCTGCACCTTC. The full variable domain, rest sourced from reference TRBV7-2 and TRBJ1-2, is GAGVSQSPSNKVTEKGKDVELRCDPISGHTALYWYRQSLGQGLEFLIYFQGNSAPDKSGLPSDRFSAERTGGSVSTLTIQRTQQEDSAVYLCASSGGTAPNYGCTFGSGTRLTVV.

This clonotype came up a few times. The rearrangement uses TRBV7-9 and TRBJ1-1; D remains unclear. With 7 bases removed from V and 4 bases from J, the gap between germline ends came to 13 bases. The V gene's germline CDR1 is SEHNR and CDR2 FQNEAQ (reference sequence). This CDR3 region has 13 residues. CDR3 nucleotide sequence: TGTGCCAGCATTCGGGCCGAGGGCACTGAAGCTTTCTTT. It translates to CASIRAEGTEAFF. Full variable domain (remainder filled in from reference TRBV7-9 and TRBJ1-1): DTGVSQNPRHKITKRGQNVTFRCDPISEHNRLYWYRQTLGQGPEFLTYFQNEAQLEKSRLLSDRFSAERPKGSFSTLEIQRTEQGDSAMYLCASIRAEGTEAFFGQGTRLTVV.

The rearrangement uses TRBV25-1 and TRBJ1-1; 7 bases are shared with TRBD1. CDR1 is MGHDK, CDR2 SYGVNS, per germline. Losses at the gene ends were 7 bases for V and 5 bases for J; bases not matched to a gene: 7. This CDR3 is 13 amino acids long. The DNA of the CDR3 is TGTGCCAGCAATGACAGGGCCGGGACTGAAGCTTTCTTT. Translated, it gives CASNDRAGTEAFF.

Many counts were recorded for this clonotype. The genes are TRBV29-1 and TRBJ1-4, with 7 bases identical to TRBD1. The CDR3 consists of 14 residues. The V gene's germline CDR1 is SQVTM and CDR2 ANQGSEA. V gave up 4 bases and J gave up 11 bases; unmatched junction bases: 13. For the CDR3, the DNA is TGCAGCGTTGGCCCAGCCCAAGTCAGGGGGAAACTGTTTTTT. Its translation: CSVGPAQVRGKLFF.

Many counts were recorded for this clonotype. The genes are TRBV7-2 and TRBJ2-7; perhaps TRBD2 as D (5 bases). Germline V lookup: CDR1 SGHTA, CDR2 FQGNSA. Trimming stripped 0 bases from V and 10 bases from J, with 10 bases between. This CDR3 is 12 amino acids long. CDR3 region: CASSLAQAEQYF. The DNA for the CDR3 is TGTGCCAGCAGCTTAGCCCAAGCGGAACAGTACTTC.

This clonotype was seen just once. A read error may produce the germline difference seen at one junction end. The chain recombines TRBV27 with TRBJ2-5; no reliable D call. The J call could be wrong; TRBJ2-7 is a better fit for the DNA end. There are 13 residues in the CDR3. Germline V CDR1 and CDR2: MNHEY, SMNVEV (reference sequence). Here the CDR3 reads CSSSLNRLNEQYF. The CDR3 DNA reads TGTTCCAGCAGTTTAAACAGACTTAACGAGCAGTACTTC.

In this sample, this clonotype turned up a few times. The V gene is TRBV4-1, the J gene TRBJ1-2; TRBD1 matches 10 bases. The CDR3 length is 16 residues. Germline V gene sequence: CDR1 MGHRA, CDR2 YSYEKL. The J segment lost 8 bases and the V segment lost 0 bases, leaving 9 bases of the junction unmatched. The CDR3 is CASSQDGRQGARGYTF. The DNA of the CDR3 is TGCGCCAGCAGCCAAGATGGGAGACAGGGGGCGCGGGGCTACACCTTC.

This clonotype was seen a handful of times. The rearrangement joins TRBV20-1 to TRBJ2-3; unclear D gene. Trimming left V 4 bases short and J 3 bases short, with 5 bases between. This CDR3 contains 11 residues. Germline CDR1 DFQATT, CDR2 SNEGSKA (reference sequence). The CDR3 DNA reads as TGCAGTGCTAAGAGAACAGATACGCAGTATTTT. Its translation: CSAKRTDTQYF.

As to this clonotype: A much larger clone differs from this one at a single base, so this may be a read error. J is TRBJ2-3 and V is TRBV29-1; TRBD2 aligns across 8 bases. The trim removed 7 bases at V and 5 bases at J, leaving 11 bases unmatched. The CDR3 spans 14 residues. Looked up from germline, CDR1 is SQVTM and CDR2 is ANQGSEA. The CDR3 reads CSAPPGGSQDTQYF. The CDR3 nucleotides read TGCAGCGCCCCGCCGGGGGGGAGTCAAGATACGCAGTATTTT.

This clonotype was picked up one time. The V gene is TRBV6-6, the J gene TRBJ1-4, with a tentative D call TRBD1 (5 bases). V gave up 0 bases and J gave up 10 bases, with 15 bases separating them. Germline V gene lookup returns CDR1 MNHNY and CDR2 SVGAGI (reference sequence). The length of the CDR3 is 15 residues. This chain's CDR3 is CASSYSGGVVPKLFF. DNA for the CDR3: TGTGCCAGCAGTTACTCTGGGGGAGTGGTCCCAAAACTGTTTTTT.

This clonotype has ten or more counts. The J gene is TRBJ2-7, the V gene TRBV29-1; 9 bases fit TRBD1. This CDR3 has 12 residues. J was trimmed by 7 bases and V by 8 bases; bases with no gene match: 9. The V gene's germline CDR1 is SQVTM and CDR2 ANQGSEA. This CDR3 reads CSITGGSGEQYF. CDR3 in DNA: TGCAGCATCACAGGGGGCTCGGGGGAGCAGTACTTC.

There are a few counts of this clonotype. The V and J genes are TRBV5-1 and TRBJ1-5; possible D gene TRBD1, 5 bases. V was trimmed by 0 bases and J by 7 bases, leaving 11 bases between them. The CDR3 is 14 residues long. From germline, CDR1 is SGHRS and CDR2 YFSETQ. CDR3 region: CASSLGDRGQPQHF. The CDR3 DNA sequence: TGCGCCAGCAGCTTGGGGGACCGCGGCCAGCCCCAGCATTTT.

The chain has TRBV27 and TRBJ1-6, with no clear D. The CDR3 consists of 16 residues. Trimming removed 5 bases at V and 0 bases at J, with 11 bases between. The germline V gene has CDR1 MNHEY and CDR2 SMNVEV (reference sequence). The DNA of the CDR3 is TGTGCCAGCAGTCTGACTCCCGCCTCCTATAATTCACCCCTCCACTTT. Residues: CASSLTPASYNSPLHF.

To note about this clonotype: A single base separates this from a much larger clone, so it may be a read error. The CDR3 reads CSVPQYQETQYF. CDR3 in DNA: TGCAGCGTTCCACAGTACCAAGAGACCCAGTACTTC. The chain couples TRBV29-1 to TRBJ2-5; D unclear. Germline V gene sequence: CDR1 SQVTM, CDR2 ANQGSEA. The V and J ends lost 5 bases and 0 bases respectively, with 7 bases between them. CDR3 size: 12 residues.

The CDR3 here is CASRALGRDYEQYF. CDR3 nucleotides: TGTGCCAGCAGAGCGCTGGGACGGGACTACGAGCAGTACTTC. J is TRBJ2-7 and V is TRBV5-6, with D possibly called TRBD1 or TRBD2 (5 bases each). Trimming pared 5 bases from V and 3 bases from J, leaving 15 bases between. Germline values: CDR1 SGHDT, CDR2 YYEEEE. The CDR3 extends over 14 amino acids.

The V gene is TRBV4-2, the J gene TRBJ1-5; D ambiguous. The germline CDR1 and CDR2 sequences are LGHNA and YNFKEQ. The CDR3 loop spans 15 amino acids. V lost 3 bases to trimming and J lost 0 bases, with 9 bases between them. The CDR3 DNA reads as TGTGCCAGCAGCCAGCGATACCCTAGCAATCAGCCCCAGCATTTT. This codes for CASSQRYPSNQPQHF.

The chain combines TRBV13 with TRBJ2-7, with 7 positions matching TRBD2. The CDR3 is 15 residues long. V gave up 2 bases and J gave up 5 bases; unmatched junction bases: 9. Looked up from germline, CDR1 is PRHDT and CDR2 is FYEKMQ (reference sequence). The chain's CDR3 is CASSLSGGSFDEQYF. CDR3 sequence (DNA): TGTGCCAGCAGCTTATCTGGCGGGAGTTTCGACGAGCAGTACTTC.

A remark on this clonotype: A clone one base away is much larger, so this may be a read error. The rearrangement uses TRBV9 and TRBJ2-3; D gene uncertain. V lost 0 bases to trimming and J lost 5 bases, with 7 bases between them. The CDR3 consists of 13 residues. The germline CDR1 and CDR2 sequences are SGDLS and YYNGEE. For the CDR3, the DNA is TGTGCCAGCAGCGTAGGGGTCGAAGATACGCAGTATTTT. The encoded protein is CASSVGVEDTQYF.

CDR3 sequence (DNA): TGTGCCAGCAGCCAAGCCGACGTGAAGCAGCACACAGATACGCAGTATTTT. This sequence encodes CASSQADVKQHTDTQYF. The rearrangement uses TRBV4-2 and TRBJ2-3; D uncertain. V was shortened by 1 base and J by 2 bases, with 16 bases between the two germline ends. CDR1 is LGHNA, CDR2 YNFKEQ, per germline. The CDR3 length is 17 residues.

This clonotype was detected a few times. V usage is TRBV5-5 and J usage is TRBJ1-2; 9 nucleotides align to TRBD1. This CDR3 contains 16 residues. V shed 0 bases and J 4 bases; nucleotides not matched to a gene: 7. Per the germline V gene, CDR1 is SGHKS and CDR2 is YYEKEE (reference sequence). CDR3 sequence (DNA): TGTGCCAGCAGCTTGGGGCAGGGACAGGGACTCTATGGCTACACCTTC. Its translation: CASSLGQGQGLYGYTF.

V gene TRBV20-1 combines with J gene TRBJ2-2; 10 positions match TRBD2. The V gene end was trimmed by 0 bases and the J gene end by 6 bases; junction bases not matched to a gene: 10. Germline V gives CDR1 DFQATT, CDR2 SNEGSKA (reference sequence). The length of the CDR3 is 17 residues. In DNA, the CDR3 is TGCAGTGCTAGAGATCTCCAGACTAGCGGGCCCCCCGGGGAGCTGTTTTTT. This encodes CSARDLQTSGPPGELFF.

This clonotype was detected only a few times. V gene TRBV6-6 combines with J gene TRBJ2-5; TRBD2 aligns across 8 bases. Germline loops: CDR1 MNHNY, CDR2 SVGAGI (reference sequence). The V segment lost 8 bases and the J segment 0 bases; nucleotides outside the gene matches: 8. CDR3 size: 15 residues. CDR3 amino acids: CASAFAGGNQETQYF. CDR3 DNA sequence: TGTGCCAGCGCTTTCGCGGGGGGCAACCAAGAGACCCAGTACTTC.